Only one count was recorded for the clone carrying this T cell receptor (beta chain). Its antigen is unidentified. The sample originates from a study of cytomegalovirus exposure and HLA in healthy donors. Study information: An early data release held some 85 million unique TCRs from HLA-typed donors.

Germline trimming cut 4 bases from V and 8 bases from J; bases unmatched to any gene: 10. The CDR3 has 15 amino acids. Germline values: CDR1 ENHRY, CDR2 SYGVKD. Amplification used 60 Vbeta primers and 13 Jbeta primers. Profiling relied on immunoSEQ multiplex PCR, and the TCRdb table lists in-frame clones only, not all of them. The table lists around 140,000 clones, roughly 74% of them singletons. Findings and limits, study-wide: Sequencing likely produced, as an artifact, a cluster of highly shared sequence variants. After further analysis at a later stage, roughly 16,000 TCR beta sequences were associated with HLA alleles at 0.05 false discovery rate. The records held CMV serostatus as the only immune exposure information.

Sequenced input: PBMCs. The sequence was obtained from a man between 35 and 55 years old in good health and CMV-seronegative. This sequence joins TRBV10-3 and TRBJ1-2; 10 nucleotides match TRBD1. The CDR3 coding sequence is TGTGCCATCAGTGCGGTCGGGACAGGGGTTTTCGGCTACACCTTC. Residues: CAISAVGTGVFGYTF.